This T cell receptor beta chain was sequenced for a study of blood T cell repertoires in COVID-19. Study as a whole: The samples span acute and convalescent COVID-19 from the United States, Italy and Spain. T cells, B-cell-depleted T cells, or PBMCs provided the cDNA or gDNA that served as material.

V was trimmed by 3 bases and J by 6 bases, leaving 17 bases between them. This CDR3 comprises 16 residues. Germline CDR1 WNHNN, CDR2 SYGVQD (reference sequence). Authors' analysis steps: Reference gene primers were amplified, and this amplification served to estimate nucleated cell counts. Assay: immunoSEQ multiplex PCR; the TCRdb copy retains only in-frame clones and omits some. The DNA gave D and trimming, while V, J and clone size come from that table. The table has roughly 34,000 clones, 87% seen once. The V gene is TRBV10-1, the J gene TRBJ2-2; the D gene is possibly TRBD1 (5 bases). Sequencing used peripheral blood. The sequence was obtained from an elderly man with active COVID-19. This chain's CDR3 is CASSDYTSLGAGELFF. For the CDR3, the DNA is TGCGCCAGCAGTGATTACACGAGCCTAGGGGCCGGGGAGCTGTTTTTT.